This TCR beta chain emerged from a study of vaccination and CD4 T cells after COVID-19. Sequence data for DNA of cultured CD4+ T cells were generated by the Oncomine TCR Beta short-read assay. From the PCR reads, TCRdb called clonotypes with MiXCR, one entry per CDR3 protein. The sample has about 22,000 distinct CDR3 sequences; 55% to 65% are singletons. The study, taken as a whole, reports: Of the reactive clones in convalescent patients, a median about 86% showed up only post-vaccination.

Treatment noted: approximately 9-day PBMC culture with coronavirus spike peptide pools or control peptides (ViraFEST assay). Healthy vaccine recipients tested negative for nucleocapsid antibodies before and after vaccination, so had no prior SARS-CoV-2 infection. At days 3 and 7, half the medium was exchanged for fresh IL-2 medium. The CDR3 covers 16 residues. V lost 2 bases to trimming and J lost 0 bases, with 10 bases between them. The germline V gene encodes CDR1 KGHDR and CDR2 SFDVKD. This clonotype came up a few times. No antigen is known for it. This receptor was obtained from a human donor who received a COVID-19 vaccine. The sample here was CD4+ T cells from blood, cultured in vitro, taken before SARS-CoV-2 vaccination. The chain has TRBV24-1 and TRBJ1-5; no reliable D call. The CDR3 DNA is TGTGCCACCAGTGATTCGACCCCCCATAGCAATCAGCCCCAGCATTTT. Protein sequence: CATSDSTPHSNQPQHF.